This T cell receptor beta chain derives from a study of cytomegalovirus exposure and HLA in healthy donors. A multiplex PCR was run with 60 Vbeta primers and 13 Jbeta primers. Using immunoSEQ multiplex PCR, the repertoire was profiled, and TCRdb retains in-frame clones only, with some absent. Here the sample spans approximately 220,000 clones, approximately 82% being singletons. The material sequenced was PBMCs. The clonotype comes from a man younger than 30 in good health and CMV-seronegative.

CDR3 sequence reads: CASRPGTVSSGANVLTF. CDR3 nucleotides: TGTGCCAGCAGACCTGGGACAGTGAGCTCTGGGGCCAACGTCCTGACTTTC. The chain carries TRBV5-5 and TRBJ2-6, with TRBD1 identical over 7 bases. Germline V gene sequence: CDR1 SGHKS, CDR2 YYEKEE (reference sequence). This CDR3 spans 17 amino acids. V lost 5 bases and J lost 0; bases outside the gene matches: 8.